The sequence of this T cell receptor (beta chain) was determined in a study of STAT5B mutations in CD4+ large granular lymphocyte leukemia. Findings and caveats of the study: CD4-sorted patient repertoires seemed more clonal than healthy CD4+ repertoires.

The CDR3 has 18 residues. From germline, CDR1 is SGDLS and CDR2 YYNGEE. Trimming cost V 4 bases and J 0 bases, with 20 bases left between them. Details on this clone: Antigen: not known.

Clones were read by immunoSEQ multiplex PCR, and TCRdb kept only the in-frame ones, dropping some. The sample records roughly 36,000 clones, 88% being singletons. The receptor was isolated from a human donor in good health. The sequencing input was CD4+ T cells from blood buffy coats. The V and J genes are TRBV9 and TRBJ1-3; TRBD1 is a possible D gene (5 bases). The CDR3 nucleotides are TGTGCCAGCAGCTATGGGACTTCCAGGGTCCTCTCTGGAAACACCATATATTTT. It is translated as CASSYGTSRVLSGNTIYF.